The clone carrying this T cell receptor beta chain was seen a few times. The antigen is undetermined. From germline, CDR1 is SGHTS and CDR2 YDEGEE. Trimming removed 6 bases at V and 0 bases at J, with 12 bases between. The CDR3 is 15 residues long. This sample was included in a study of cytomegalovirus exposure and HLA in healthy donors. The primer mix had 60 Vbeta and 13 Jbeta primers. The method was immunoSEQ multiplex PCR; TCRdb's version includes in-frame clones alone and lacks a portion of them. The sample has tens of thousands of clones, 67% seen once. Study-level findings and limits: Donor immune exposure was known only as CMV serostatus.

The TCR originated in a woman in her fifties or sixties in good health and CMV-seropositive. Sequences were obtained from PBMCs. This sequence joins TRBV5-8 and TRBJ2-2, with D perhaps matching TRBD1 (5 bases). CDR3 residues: CASIRTPANTGELFF. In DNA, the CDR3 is TGTGCCAGCATCAGGACACCCGCGAACACCGGGGAGCTGTTTTTT.